This TCR beta chain came from a study of response to subunit inactivated influenza vaccine. Study-level points and caveats: The authors offered the suggestion that each seasonal influenza vaccination recruits few new T cells.

CDR1 is SGHRS, CDR2 YFSETQ, per germline. The V segment lost 5 bases and the J segment 3 bases; nucleotides outside the gene matches: 10. The CDR3 covers 15 residues. This clonotype was detected only a few times. The target antigen is unknown. A single record per CDR3 protein comes from TCRdb applying MiXCR to the RT-PCR reads. The profile shows about 500,000 distinct CDR3 sequences, approximately 7.8% of them singletons. The rearrangement joins TRBV5-1 to TRBJ1-2, with 7 bases aligning to TRBD1. The sequence was collected from a man aged 45 to 75 who received an inactivated influenza vaccine. The source material was PBMCs from blood, sampled 23 months after vaccination. The CDR3 DNA reads as TGCGCCAGCAGACCCCTACCAGACAGGGACTATGGCTACACCTTC. This codes for CASRPLPDRDYGYTF. The full variable domain, completed using reference TRBV5-1 and TRBJ1-2, is KAGVTQTPRYLIKTRGQQVTLSCSPISGHRSVSWYQQTPGQGLQFLFEYFSETQRNKGNFPGRFSGRQFSNSRSEMNVSTLELGDSALYLCASRPLPDRDYGYTFGSGTRLTVV.